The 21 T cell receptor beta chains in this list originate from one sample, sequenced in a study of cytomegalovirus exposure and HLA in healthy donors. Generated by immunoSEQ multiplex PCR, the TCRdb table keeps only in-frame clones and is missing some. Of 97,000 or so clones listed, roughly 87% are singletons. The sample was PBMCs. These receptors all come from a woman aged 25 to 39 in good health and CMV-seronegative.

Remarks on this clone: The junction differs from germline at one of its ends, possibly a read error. CDR3: CASSLGPVNTEAFF. The DNA of the CDR3 is TGTGCCAGCAGCTTAGGGCCCGTGAATACTGAAGCTTTCTTT. V usage is TRBV7-2 and J usage is TRBJ1-1, with unresolved D. The CDR3 has 14 amino acids. The germline V gene encodes CDR1 SGHTA and CDR2 FQGNSA.

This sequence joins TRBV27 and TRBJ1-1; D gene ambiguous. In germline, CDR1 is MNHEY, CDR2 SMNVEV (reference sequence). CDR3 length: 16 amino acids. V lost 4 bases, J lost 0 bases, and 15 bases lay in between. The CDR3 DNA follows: TGTGCCAGCAGTTCCTACGGACTCAGACTGAACACTGAAGCTTTCTTT. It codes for CASSSYGLRLNTEAFF.

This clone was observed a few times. CDR3: CASSEKVWGGERGEKLFF. The CDR3 DNA reads TGTGCCAGCAGTGAAAAGGTTTGGGGGGGTGAACGTGGTGAAAAACTGTTTTTT. This chain uses TRBV6-1 with TRBJ1-4, with D tentatively TRBD1 (5 bases). The V end lost 2 bases, the J end lost 7 bases, and 23 bases lay between the germline ends. Germline values: CDR1 MNHNS, CDR2 SASEGT. The CDR3 length is 18 residues.

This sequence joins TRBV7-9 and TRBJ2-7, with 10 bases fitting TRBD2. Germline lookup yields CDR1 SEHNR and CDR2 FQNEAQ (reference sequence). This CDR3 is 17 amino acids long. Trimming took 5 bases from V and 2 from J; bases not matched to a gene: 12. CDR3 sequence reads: CASSPTTGLAEPYEQYF. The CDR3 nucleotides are TGTGCCAGCAGCCCCACTACCGGACTAGCGGAGCCCTACGAGCAGTACTTC. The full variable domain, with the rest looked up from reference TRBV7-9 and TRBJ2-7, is DTGVSQNPRHKITKRGQNVTFRCDPISEHNRLYWYRQTLGQGPEFLTYFQNEAQLEKSRLLSDRFSAERPKGSFSTLEIQRTEQGDSAMYLCASSPTTGLAEPYEQYFGPGTRLTVT.

CDR3 loop: CASSLGQSSNIQYF. CDR3 sequence (DNA): TGCGCCAGCAGCTTGGGACAGTCCTCTAACATTCAGTACTTC. This rearrangement joins TRBV5-1 to TRBJ2-4; possible D gene TRBD1, 5 bases. Trimming pared 0 bases from V and 7 bases from J, leaving 11 bases between. The CDR3 consists of 14 residues. Germline loops: CDR1 SGHRS, CDR2 YFSETQ. The full variable domain, rest sourced from reference TRBV5-1 and TRBJ2-4, is KAGVTQTPRYLIKTRGQQVTLSCSPISGHRSVSWYQQTPGQGLQFLFEYFSETQRNKGNFPGRFSGRQFSNSRSEMNVSTLELGDSALYLCASSLGQSSNIQYFGAGTRLSVL.

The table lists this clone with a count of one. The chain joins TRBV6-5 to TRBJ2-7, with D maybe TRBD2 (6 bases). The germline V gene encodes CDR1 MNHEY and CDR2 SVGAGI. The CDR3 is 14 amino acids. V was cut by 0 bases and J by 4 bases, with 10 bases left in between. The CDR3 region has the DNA TGTGCCAGCAGTTACTCGCGGGGCCATTACGAGCAGTACTTC. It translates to CASSYSRGHYEQYF.

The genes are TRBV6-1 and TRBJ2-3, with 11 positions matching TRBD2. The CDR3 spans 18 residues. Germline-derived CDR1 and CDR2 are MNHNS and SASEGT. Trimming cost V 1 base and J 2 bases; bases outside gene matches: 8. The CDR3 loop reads CASSEGQASGGFTDTQYF. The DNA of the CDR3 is TGTGCCAGCAGTGAAGGGCAGGCTAGCGGGGGGTTCACAGATACGCAGTATTTT.

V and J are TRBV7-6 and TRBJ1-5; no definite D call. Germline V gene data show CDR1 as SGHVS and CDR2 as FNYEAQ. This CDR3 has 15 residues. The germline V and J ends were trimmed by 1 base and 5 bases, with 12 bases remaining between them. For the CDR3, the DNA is TGTGCCAGCAGCTTAGAGATCGGAGGATATCAGCCCCAGCATTTT. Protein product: CASSLEIGGYQPQHF.

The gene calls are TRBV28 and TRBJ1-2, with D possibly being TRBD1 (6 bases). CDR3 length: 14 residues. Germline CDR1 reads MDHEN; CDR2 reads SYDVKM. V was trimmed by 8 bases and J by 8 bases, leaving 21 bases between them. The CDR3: CASGSTGSGRGYTF. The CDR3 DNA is TGTGCCAGCGGATCAACAGGGTCCGGTCGGGGCTACACCTTC.

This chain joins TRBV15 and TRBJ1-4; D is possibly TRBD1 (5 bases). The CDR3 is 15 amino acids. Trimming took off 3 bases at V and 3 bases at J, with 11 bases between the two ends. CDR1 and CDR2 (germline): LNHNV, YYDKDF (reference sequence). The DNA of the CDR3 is TGTGCCACCAGCAGGGGGGGAATTTCTAATGAAAAACTGTTTTTT. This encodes CATSRGGISNEKLFF.

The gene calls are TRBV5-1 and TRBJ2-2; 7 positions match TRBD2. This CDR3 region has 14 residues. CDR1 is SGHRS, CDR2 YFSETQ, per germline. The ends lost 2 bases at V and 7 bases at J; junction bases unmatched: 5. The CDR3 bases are TGCGCCAGCAGCTTCGACCCGGGAGGCGGGGAGCTGTTTTTT. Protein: CASSFDPGGGELFF.

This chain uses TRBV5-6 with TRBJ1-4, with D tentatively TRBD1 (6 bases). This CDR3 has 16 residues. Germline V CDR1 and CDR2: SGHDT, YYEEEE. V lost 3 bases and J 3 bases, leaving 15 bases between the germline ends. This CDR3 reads CASSSPGDSANEKLFF. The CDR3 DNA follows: TGTGCCAGCAGCTCCCCAGGGGATTCGGCTAATGAAAAACTGTTTTTT.

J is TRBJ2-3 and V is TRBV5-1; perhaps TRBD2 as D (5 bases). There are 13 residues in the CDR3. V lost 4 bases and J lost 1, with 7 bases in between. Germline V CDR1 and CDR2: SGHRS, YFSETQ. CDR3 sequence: CASSLSGTDTQYF. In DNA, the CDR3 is TGCGCCAGCAGCCTTAGCGGCACAGATACGCAGTATTTT.

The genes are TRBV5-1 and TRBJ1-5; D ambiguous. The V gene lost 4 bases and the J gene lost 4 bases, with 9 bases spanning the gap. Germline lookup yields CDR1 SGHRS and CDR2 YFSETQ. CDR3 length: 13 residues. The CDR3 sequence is CASSVQANQPQHF. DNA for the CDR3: TGCGCCAGCAGCGTTCAGGCTAATCAGCCCCAGCATTTT.

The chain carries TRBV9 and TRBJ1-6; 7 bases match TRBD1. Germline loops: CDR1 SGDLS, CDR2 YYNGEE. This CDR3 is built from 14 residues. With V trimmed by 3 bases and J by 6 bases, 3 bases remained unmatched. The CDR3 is CASSARDSNSPLHF. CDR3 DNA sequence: TGTGCCAGCAGCGCGCGGGACAGTAATTCACCCCTCCACTTT.

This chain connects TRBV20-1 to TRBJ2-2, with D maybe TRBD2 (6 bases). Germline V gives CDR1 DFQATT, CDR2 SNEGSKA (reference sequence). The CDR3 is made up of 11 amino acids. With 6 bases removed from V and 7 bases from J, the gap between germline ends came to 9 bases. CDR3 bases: TGCAGTGCCCGGGGAGGCGGGGAGCTGTTTTTT. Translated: CSARGGGELFF.

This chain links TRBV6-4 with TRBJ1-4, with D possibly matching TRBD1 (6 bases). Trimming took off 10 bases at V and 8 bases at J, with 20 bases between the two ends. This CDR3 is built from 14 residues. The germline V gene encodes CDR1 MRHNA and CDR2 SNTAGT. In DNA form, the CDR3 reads TGTGCCAAACCGCCGGGGGGCGCGAGAGAAAAACTGTTTTTT. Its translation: CAKPPGGAREKLFF.

This CDR3 is CASSAINEGDEQYF. CDR3 DNA: TGTGCCAGCAGCGCCATTAATGAAGGGGACGAGCAGTACTTC. The chain recombines TRBV9 with TRBJ2-7, with D maybe TRBD1 (5 bases). Trimming shortened V by 3 bases and J by 5 bases, and 15 bases separated the two germline ends. This CDR3 comprises 14 residues. Germline V lookup: CDR1 SGDLS, CDR2 YYNGEE. Variable domain in full (rest from reference TRBV9 and TRBJ2-7): DSGVTQTPKHLITATGQRVTLRCSPRSGDLSVYWYQQSLDQGLQFLIQYYNGEERAKGNILERFSAQQFPDLHSELNLSSLELGDSALYFCASSAINEGDEQYFGPGTRLTVT.

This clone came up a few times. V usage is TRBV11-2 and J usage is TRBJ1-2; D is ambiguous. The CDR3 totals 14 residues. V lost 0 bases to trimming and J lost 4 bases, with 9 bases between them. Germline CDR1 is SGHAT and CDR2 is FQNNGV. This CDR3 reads CASSLEGAGYGYTF. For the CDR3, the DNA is TGTGCCAGCAGCTTAGAGGGCGCGGGCTATGGCTACACCTTC.

The CDR3 region is CASSSTGTYGYTF. The CDR3 bases are TGTGCCAGCAGCTCTACAGGGACCTATGGCTACACCTTC. The V call is TRBV7-6, the J call TRBJ1-2, with D perhaps TRBD1 (6 bases). The CDR3 runs 13 residues. V lost 4 bases, J lost 4 bases, and 10 bases lay in between. Germline-derived CDR1 and CDR2 are SGHVS and FNYEAQ.

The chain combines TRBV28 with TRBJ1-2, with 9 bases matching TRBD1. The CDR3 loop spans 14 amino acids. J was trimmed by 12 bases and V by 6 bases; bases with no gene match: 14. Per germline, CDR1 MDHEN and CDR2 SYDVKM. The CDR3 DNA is TGTGCCAGCAGCCCCCCCGGACAGGGGAGGTGGGACACCTTC. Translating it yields CASSPPGQGRWDTF.